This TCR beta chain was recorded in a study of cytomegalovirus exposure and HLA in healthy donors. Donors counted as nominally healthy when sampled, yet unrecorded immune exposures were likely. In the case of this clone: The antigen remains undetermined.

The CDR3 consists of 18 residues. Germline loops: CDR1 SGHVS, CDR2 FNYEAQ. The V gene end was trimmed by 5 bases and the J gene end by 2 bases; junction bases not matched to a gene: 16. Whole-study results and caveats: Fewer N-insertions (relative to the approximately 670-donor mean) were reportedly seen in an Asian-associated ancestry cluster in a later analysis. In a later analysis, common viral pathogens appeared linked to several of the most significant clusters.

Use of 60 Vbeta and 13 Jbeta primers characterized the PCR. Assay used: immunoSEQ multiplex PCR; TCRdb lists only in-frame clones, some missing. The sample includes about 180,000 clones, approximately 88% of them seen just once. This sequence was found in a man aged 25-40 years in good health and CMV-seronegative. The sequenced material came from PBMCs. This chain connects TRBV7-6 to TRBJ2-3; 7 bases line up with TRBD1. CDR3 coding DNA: TGTGCCAGCAGCCTCAGAGGGGGCAGGGCCCTAGTCACAGATACGCAGTATTTT. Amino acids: CASSLRGGRALVTDTQYF.